The T cell receptor beta chain described here comes from a study of spatial heterogeneity in lung cancer. Across the whole study: Sequence detection consistently recorded a greater number of beta-chain than alpha-chain sequences. Unique TCR and UMI combinations averaged more than ten appearances each in raw reads.

The CDR3 loop spans 11 amino acids. Between the trimmed V and J ends, which lost 2 bases and 8 bases, there was a span of 6 bases. Sample time point: sample taken at primary tumor resection. Whole RNA, isolated from tumor, nontumor lung or frozen PBMC, was sequenced without prior sorting. Untreated early-stage non-small cell lung cancer patients, 72 in total, were the donors. MiXCR, applied by TCRdb to the 5' RACE reads, yields one record per CDR3 protein. The profile shows around 1,200 distinct CDR3 sequences, approximately 13% of them singletons. Source: normal lung tissue next to the tumor, taken at surgery. The chain links TRBV12-3 or TRBV12-4 to TRBJ1-2; D is unresolved. The source of this sequence is a male donor with early-stage non-small cell lung cancer. This chain's CDR3 is CASSLTGGYTF. For the CDR3, the DNA is TGTGCCAGCAGTTTAACCGGAGGCTACACCTTC.